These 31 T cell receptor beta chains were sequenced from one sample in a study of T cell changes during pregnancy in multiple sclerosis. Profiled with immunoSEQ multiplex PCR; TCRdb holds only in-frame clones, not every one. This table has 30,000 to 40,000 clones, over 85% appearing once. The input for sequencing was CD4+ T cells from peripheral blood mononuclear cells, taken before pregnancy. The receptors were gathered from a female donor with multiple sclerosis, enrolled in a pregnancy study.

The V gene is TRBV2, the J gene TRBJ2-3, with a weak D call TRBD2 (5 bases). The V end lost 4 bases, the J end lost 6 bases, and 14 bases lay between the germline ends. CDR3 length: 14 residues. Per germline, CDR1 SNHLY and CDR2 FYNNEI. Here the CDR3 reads CASSADYWADTQYF. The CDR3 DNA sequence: TGTGCCAGCAGTGCTGACTATTGGGCGGATACGCAGTATTTT.

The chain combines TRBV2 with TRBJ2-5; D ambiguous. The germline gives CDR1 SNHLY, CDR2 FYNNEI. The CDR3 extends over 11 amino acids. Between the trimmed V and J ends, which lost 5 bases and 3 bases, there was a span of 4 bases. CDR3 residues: CASSPKETQYF. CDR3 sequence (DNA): TGTGCCAGCAGTCCAAAAGAGACCCAGTACTTC.

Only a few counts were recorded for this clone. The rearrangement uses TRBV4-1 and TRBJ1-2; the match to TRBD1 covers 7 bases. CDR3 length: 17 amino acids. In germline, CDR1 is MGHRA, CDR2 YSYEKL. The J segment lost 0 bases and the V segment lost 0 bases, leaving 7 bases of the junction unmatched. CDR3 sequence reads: CASSQDGTVRTNYGYTF. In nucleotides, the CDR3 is TGCGCCAGCAGCCAAGACGGGACAGTGAGAACTAACTATGGCTACACCTTC.

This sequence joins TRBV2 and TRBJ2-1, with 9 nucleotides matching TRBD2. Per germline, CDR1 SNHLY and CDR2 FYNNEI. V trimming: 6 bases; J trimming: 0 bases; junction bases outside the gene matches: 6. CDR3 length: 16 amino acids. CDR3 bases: TGTGCCAGCAGGGATCTAGCGGGGAGCTCCTACAATGAGCAGTTCTTC. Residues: CASRDLAGSSYNEQFF.

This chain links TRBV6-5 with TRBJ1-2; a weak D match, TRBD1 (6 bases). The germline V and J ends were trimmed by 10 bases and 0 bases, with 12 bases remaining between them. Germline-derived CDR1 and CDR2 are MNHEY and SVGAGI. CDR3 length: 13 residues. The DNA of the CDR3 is TGTGCCAAAACTTACAGGGCTAACTATGGCTACACCTTC. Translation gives CAKTYRANYGYTF.

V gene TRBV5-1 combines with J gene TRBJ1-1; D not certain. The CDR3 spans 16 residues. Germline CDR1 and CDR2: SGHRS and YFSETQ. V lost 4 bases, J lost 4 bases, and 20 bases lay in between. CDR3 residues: CASSPTLGRGITEAFF. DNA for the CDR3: TGCGCCAGCAGCCCTACACTAGGTCGAGGAATCACTGAAGCTTTCTTT.

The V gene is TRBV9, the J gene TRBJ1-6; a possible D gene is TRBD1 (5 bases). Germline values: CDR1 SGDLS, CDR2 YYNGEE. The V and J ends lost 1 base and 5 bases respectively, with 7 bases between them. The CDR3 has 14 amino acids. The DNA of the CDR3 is TGTGCCAGCAGCGTACAGGGTCATAATTCACCCCTCCACTTT. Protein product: CASSVQGHNSPLHF.

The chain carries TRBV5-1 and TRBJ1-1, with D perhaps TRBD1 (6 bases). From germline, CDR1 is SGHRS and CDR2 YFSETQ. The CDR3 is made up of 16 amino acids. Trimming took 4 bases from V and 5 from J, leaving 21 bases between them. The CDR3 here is CASSPYSGGSGTEAFF. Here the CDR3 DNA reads TGCGCCAGCAGCCCGTACTCGGGGGGCTCAGGGACTGAAGCTTTCTTT.

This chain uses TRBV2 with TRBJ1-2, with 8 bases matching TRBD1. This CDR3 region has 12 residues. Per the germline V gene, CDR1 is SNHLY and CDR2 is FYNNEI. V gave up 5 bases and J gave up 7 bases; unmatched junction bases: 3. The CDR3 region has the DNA TGTGCCAGCAGTTACAGGGGGTCTGGCTACACCTTC. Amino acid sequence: CASSYRGSGYTF.

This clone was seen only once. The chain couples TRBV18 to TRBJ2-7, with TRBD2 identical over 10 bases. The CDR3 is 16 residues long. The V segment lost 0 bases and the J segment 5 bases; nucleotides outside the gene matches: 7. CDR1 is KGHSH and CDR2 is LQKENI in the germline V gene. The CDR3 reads CASSPPSGGAGNEQYF. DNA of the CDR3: TGTGCCAGCTCACCACCGAGCGGGGGGGCAGGCAACGAGCAGTACTTC.

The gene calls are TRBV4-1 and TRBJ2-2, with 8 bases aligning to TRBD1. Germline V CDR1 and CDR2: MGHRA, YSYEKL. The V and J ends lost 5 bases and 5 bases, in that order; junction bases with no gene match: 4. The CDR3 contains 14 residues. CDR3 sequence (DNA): TGCGCCAGCAGCAGGCAGGGGGCTACCGGGGAGCTGTTTTTT. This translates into CASSRQGATGELFF.

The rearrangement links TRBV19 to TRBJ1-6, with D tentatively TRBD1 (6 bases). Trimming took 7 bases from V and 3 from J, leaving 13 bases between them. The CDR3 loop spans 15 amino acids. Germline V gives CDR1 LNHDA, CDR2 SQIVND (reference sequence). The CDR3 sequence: CASTAGGGYNSPLHF. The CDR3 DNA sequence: TGTGCCAGTACCGCGGGAGGGGGCTATAATTCACCCCTCCACTTT.

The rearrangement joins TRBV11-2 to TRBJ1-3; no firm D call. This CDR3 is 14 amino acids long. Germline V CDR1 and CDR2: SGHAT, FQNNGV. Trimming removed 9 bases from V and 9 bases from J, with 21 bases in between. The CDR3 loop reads CASTLGPRIGTIYF. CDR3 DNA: TGTGCCAGTACGTTGGGCCCTCGGATTGGCACCATATATTTT.

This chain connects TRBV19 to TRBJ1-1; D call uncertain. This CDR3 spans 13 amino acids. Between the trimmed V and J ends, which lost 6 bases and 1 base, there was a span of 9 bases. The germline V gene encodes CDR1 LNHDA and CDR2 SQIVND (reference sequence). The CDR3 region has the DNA TGTGCCAGTAGCCCACGGGGGAACACTGAAGCTTTCTTT. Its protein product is CASSPRGNTEAFF.

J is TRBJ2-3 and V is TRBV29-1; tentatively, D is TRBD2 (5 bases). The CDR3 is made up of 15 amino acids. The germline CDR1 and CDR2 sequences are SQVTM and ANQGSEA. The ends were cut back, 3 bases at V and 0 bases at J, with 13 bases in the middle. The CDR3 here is CSVDGGFGSTDTQYF. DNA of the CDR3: TGCAGCGTTGACGGCGGGTTCGGTAGCACAGATACGCAGTATTTT.

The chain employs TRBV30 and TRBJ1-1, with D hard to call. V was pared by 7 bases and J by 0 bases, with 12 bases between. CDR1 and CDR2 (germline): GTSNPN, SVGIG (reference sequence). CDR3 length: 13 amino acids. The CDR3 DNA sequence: TGTGCCTCACACCTCCCTCTGAACACTGAAGCTTTCTTT. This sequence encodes CASHLPLNTEAFF.

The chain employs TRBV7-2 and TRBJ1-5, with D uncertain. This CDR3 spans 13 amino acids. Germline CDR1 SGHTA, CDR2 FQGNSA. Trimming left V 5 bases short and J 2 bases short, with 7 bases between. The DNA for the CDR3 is TGTGCCAGCAGCCCCGGGGGCAATCAGCCCCAGCATTTT. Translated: CASSPGGNQPQHF.

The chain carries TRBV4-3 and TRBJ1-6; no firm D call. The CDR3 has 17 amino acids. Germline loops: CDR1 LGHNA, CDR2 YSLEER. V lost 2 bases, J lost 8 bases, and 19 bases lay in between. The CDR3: CASSQTSDIDIDSPLHF. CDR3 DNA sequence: TGCGCCAGCAGCCAAACCTCAGACATTGACATCGATTCACCCCTCCACTTT.

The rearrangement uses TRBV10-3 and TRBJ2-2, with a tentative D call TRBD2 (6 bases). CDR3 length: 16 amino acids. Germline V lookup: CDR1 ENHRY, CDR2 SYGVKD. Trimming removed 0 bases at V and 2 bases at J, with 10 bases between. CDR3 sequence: CAISESAGYNTGELFF. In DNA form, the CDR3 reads TGTGCCATCAGTGAGTCGGCGGGATACAACACCGGGGAGCTGTTTTTT.

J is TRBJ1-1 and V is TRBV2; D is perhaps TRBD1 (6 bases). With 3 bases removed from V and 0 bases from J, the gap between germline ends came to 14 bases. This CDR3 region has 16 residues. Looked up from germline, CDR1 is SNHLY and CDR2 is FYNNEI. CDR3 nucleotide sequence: TGTGCCAGCAGTGAGTGGGGACACCTCATGAACACTGAAGCTTTCTTT. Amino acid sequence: CASSEWGHLMNTEAFF.

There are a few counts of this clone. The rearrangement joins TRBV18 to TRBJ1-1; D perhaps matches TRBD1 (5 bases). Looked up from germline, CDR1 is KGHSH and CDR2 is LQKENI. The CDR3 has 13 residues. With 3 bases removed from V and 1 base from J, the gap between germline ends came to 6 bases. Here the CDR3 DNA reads TGTGCCAGCTCACCGCAGGGGAACACTGAAGCTTTCTTT. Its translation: CASSPQGNTEAFF.

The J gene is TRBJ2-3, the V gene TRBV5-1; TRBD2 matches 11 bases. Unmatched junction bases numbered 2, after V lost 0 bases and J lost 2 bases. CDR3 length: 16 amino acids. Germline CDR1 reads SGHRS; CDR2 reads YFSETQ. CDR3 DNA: TGCGCCAGCAGCTTGGGACTAGCGGGGCTCACAGATACGCAGTATTTT. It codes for CASSLGLAGLTDTQYF.

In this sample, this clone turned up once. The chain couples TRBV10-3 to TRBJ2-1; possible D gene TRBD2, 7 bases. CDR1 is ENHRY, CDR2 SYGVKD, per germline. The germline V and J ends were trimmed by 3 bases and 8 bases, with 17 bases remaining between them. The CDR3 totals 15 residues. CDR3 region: CAISDHSRGGYEQFF. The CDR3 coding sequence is TGTGCCATCAGTGACCACTCTCGCGGGGGCTATGAGCAGTTCTTC.

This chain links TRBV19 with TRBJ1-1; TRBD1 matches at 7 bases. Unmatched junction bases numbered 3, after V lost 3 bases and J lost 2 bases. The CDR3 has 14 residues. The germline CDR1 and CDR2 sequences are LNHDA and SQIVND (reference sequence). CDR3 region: CASSINRGNTEAFF. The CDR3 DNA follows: TGTGCCAGTAGTATTAACAGGGGAAACACTGAAGCTTTCTTT.

The CDR3 spells CASRGLFSYNEQFF. DNA of the CDR3: TGTGCCAGCAGAGGACTCTTCTCCTACAATGAGCAGTTCTTC. The chain uses TRBV11-1 and TRBJ2-1; TRBD2 is a possible D gene (5 bases). Trimming pared 6 bases from V and 0 bases from J, leaving 9 bases between. This CDR3 comprises 14 residues. The V gene's germline CDR1 is SGHAT and CDR2 FQDESV (reference sequence).

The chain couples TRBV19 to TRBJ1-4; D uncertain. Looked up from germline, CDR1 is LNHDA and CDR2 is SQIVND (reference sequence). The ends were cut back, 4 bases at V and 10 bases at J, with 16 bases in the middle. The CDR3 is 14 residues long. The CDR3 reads CASSKKLARLKLFF. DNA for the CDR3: TGTGCCAGTAGTAAGAAGTTGGCTCGACTAAAACTGTTTTTT.

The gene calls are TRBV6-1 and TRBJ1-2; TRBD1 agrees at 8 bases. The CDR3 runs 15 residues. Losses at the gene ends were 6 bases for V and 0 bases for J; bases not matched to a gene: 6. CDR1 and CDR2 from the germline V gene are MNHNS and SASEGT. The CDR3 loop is CASRTGEGANYGYTF. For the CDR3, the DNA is TGTGCCAGCAGGACAGGGGAGGGAGCTAACTATGGCTACACCTTC.

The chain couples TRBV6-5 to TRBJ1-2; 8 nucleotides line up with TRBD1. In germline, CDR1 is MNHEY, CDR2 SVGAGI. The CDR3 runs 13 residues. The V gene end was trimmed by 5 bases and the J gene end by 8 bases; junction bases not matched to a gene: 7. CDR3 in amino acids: CASSRIGQGGYTF. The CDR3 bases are TGTGCCAGCAGTCGCATCGGACAGGGAGGCTACACCTTC.

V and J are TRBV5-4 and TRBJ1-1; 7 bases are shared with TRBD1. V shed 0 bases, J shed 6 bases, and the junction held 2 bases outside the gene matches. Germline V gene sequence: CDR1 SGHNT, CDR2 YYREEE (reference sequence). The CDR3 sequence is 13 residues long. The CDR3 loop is CASSLAGGSEAFF. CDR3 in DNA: TGTGCCAGCAGCTTGGCAGGGGGGTCTGAAGCTTTCTTT.

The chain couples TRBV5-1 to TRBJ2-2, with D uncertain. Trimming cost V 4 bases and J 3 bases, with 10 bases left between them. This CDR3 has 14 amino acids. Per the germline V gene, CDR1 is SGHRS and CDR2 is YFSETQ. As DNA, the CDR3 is TGCGCCAGCAGCGAAATCCCAGACACCGGGGAGCTGTTTTTT. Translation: CASSEIPDTGELFF.

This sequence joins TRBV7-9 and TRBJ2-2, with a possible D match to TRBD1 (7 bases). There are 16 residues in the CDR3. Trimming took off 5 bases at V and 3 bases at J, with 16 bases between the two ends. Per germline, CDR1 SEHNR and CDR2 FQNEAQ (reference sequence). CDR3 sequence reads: CASSRRQGLDTGELFF. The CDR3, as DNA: TGTGCCAGCAGCCGACGACAGGGACTGGACACCGGGGAGCTGTTTTTT.